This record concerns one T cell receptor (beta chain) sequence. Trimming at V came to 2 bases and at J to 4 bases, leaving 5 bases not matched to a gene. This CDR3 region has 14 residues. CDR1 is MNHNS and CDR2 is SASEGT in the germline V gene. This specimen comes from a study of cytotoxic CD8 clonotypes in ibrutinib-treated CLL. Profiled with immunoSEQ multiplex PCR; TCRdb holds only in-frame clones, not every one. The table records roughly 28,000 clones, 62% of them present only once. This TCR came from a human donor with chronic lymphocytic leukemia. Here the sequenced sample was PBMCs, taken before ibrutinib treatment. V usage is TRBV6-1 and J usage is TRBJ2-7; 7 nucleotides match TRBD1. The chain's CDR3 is CASSEQTGLYEQYF. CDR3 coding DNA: TGTGCCAGCAGTGAACAGACAGGGCTTTACGAGCAGTACTTC.